This TCR beta chain is drawn from a study of blood T cell repertoires in COVID-19 (dated by TCRdb to about 2020). For the wider study: Samples from collaborators originated in the United States, Italy and Spain and spanned both the acute and convalescent phases of COVID-19. The samples were drawn from the first 160 participants of the ongoing ImmuneRACE study and from about 1,200 subjects provided by 6 global collaborators. The repertoires were released in a freely available public database meant as a resource for research on the immune response to SARS-CoV-2. HLA class I and class II types, where available, came from metadata supplied by the sample provider rather than from assay-based typing. The dataset comprised deeply sampled blood TCRbeta repertoires from subjects exposed to, actively infected with, or recovered from COVID-19. The prospective study material was composed of cDNA or gDNA derived from T cells, B-cell-depleted T cells, or PBMCs. The sample metadata nearly always contained a de-identified subject ID, COVID-19 status, age in years and sex.

Samples from volunteer blood donors who had recovered from COVID-19 were contributed by a second Seattle source. Whole blood was collected in K2EDTA tubes by collaborating institutions according to the institutions' own protocols. For TCRbeta analysis, collaborators shipped samples as frozen whole blood, isolated PBMCs, or DNA extracted from either of those sample types. The CDR3 contains 14 residues, cysteine and phenylalanine counted. The sequence is cut down to CDR3 DNA, 42 bases in frame from base 1. The germline V gene (reference sequence) supplies CDR1 MNHEY and CDR2 SMNVEV. Trimming leaves V shorter by 5 bases and J shorter by 4 bases, with the junction holding 4 bases beyond the gene matches. TCRbeta CDR3 regions were amplified from genomic DNA using the immunoSEQ Assay, a bias-controlled multiplex PCR. The paper's data handling went like this. The number of nucleated cells in each sample was estimated by amplification of reference gene primers within the assay. Sequence reads were collapsed and filtered to measure the absolute abundance of every unique TCRbeta CDR3 rearrangement. For each sample, productive Simpson clonality was calculated by taking the square root of Simpson's diversity index across productive rearrangements. TCRdb retrieved this table from immuneACCESS and kept in-frame rearrangements only. Not all clones are present; in checked studies, unresolved V genes account for under half, and no reason is known for the remainder. For V, J and clone size, that table is used; D and trimming come from the DNA. The sample table records about 190,000 clones; roughly four fifths of these occur just once. The ten largest clonotypes hold about 13% of the sample.

With regard to this clone: Its antigen specificity is not known. There are no base qualities to consult, and no much larger clone falls within one base.

What the study reported, not specific to this receptor: How much clinical and demographic metadata was included differed by source and by participant, and the metadata was provided uncurated.

The V gene is TRBV27 and the J gene is TRBJ2-1, with 8 bases in between that match TRBD1. The sequence was collected from a man aged 50-59 years who had recovered from COVID-19. Sequencing input: peripheral blood. The CDR3 corresponds to CASSRDRSYNEQFF. The nucleotide sequence is TGTGCCAGCAGTAGGGACAGGAGTTACAATGAGCAGTTCTTC.